Reported below is one T cell receptor (beta chain). Germline V gene sequence: CDR1 LGHNA, CDR2 YNFKEQ. V was clipped by 0 bases and J by 2 bases, with 19 bases between them. The CDR3 loop spans 18 amino acids. The sample belongs to a study of technical replicates of blood from a handful of donors. Data came from immunoSEQ multiplex PCR; TCRdb stores just in-frame clones and leaves some out. The sample includes approximately 85,000 clones, 94% of them seen just once. Input material: T cells isolated from PBMCs. This chain connects TRBV4-2 to TRBJ1-2; a possible D gene is TRBD1 (5 bases). This TCR derives from a human donor in good health. CDR3 amino acids: CASSQDPGVLHANYGYTF. The CDR3 coding sequence is TGTGCCAGCAGCCAAGACCCGGGGGTTCTACATGCCAACTATGGCTACACCTTC.